These 6 T cell receptor delta chains were sequenced from one sample in a study of DNA immune sequencing with unique molecular identifiers. All 8 TRDV and 4 TRDJ genes were targeted in 32-plex amplification of genomic DNA. Adapter PCR followed 3 to 4 barcoding PCR cycles that attached a 12-nucleotide UMI. TCRdb reapplied CATT to the multiplex PCR reads. The sample consists of around 5,400 delta-chain clones, approximately 11% of them appearing once. The sequencing input was gamma-delta T cells enriched from blood buffy coat, or unenriched PBMCs (not recorded which). These receptors were obtained from a human donor in good health.

This clone came up a few times. The TCRdb record carries a much larger clone's protein, which differs from this DNA's translation at residue 3; a read error is the likely cause, and the protein listed here is the DNA translation. The chain links TRDV2 to TRDJ1; 7 nucleotides agree with TRDD3. From germline, CDR1 is GEAIGNYY and CDR2 EKD. The CDR3 contains 17 residues. The CDR3 nucleotides are TGTGCCCGTGACACCCTCGTGTTGGGGGAGAACACCGATAAACTCATCTTT. Amino acids: CARDTLVLGENTDKLIF.

Note on this clone: For this DNA, TCRdb reports the protein of a much larger clone, which diverges at residue 15, most likely from a read error; the protein presented here is translated directly from the DNA. This sequence joins TRDV2 and TRDJ3; D is tentatively TRDD2 or TRDD3 (6 bases each). Per germline, CDR1 GEAIGNYY and CDR2 EKD. CDR3 length: 18 residues. The DNA for the CDR3 is TGTGCCTGTGACACCGCTGGGGCGACTTCCTGGGACACCCGACTGATGTTTTTC. This encodes CACDTAGATSWDTRLMFF.

This clone was recorded a few times. The chain carries TRAV29/DV5 and TRDJ1, with 8 bases aligning to TRDD3. The J gene comes from matching the DNA to germline here; TCRdb lacks it. Germline V gene lookup returns CDR1 NSMFDY and CDR2 ISSIKDK. CDR3 length: 19 residues. With 0 bases clipped from V and 2 bases from J, the junction kept 18 bases outside the gene matches. The CDR3 coding sequence is TGTGCAGCAAGCGCGCCCCAACTGGGGATACAGCTGTGGACCGATAAACTCATCTTT. The encoded protein is CAASAPQLGIQLWTDKLIF.

This clone was counted at least ten times. This chain uses TRDV2 with TRDJ1; TRDD3 aligns across 12 bases. Unmatched junction bases numbered 8, after V lost 4 bases and J lost 0 bases. This CDR3 has 17 residues. Germline assignment: CDR1 GEAIGNYY and CDR2 EKD. The CDR3 protein is CACEKLGDTENTDKLIF. The CDR3 nucleotides read TGTGCCTGTGAGAAACTGGGGGATACCGAGAACACCGATAAACTCATCTTT.

Note on this clone: The germline gene is not matched at one end of the junction; a read error may be the cause. V usage is TRDV1 and J usage is TRDJ1, with D tentatively TRDD2 (7 bases). No J gene is reported in TCRdb; it was inferred here by comparing the DNA with germline. From germline, CDR1 is TSWWSYY and CDR2 QGS. The CDR3 loop spans 22 amino acids. The CDR3 loop is CALGEFPLPAWYWALFTDRLIF. CDR3 in DNA: TGTGCTCTTGGGGAATTCCCCCTTCCTGCCTGGTACTGGGCTTTATTCACCGATAGACTCATCTTT.

Points on this clone: The likely explanation is a read error, given a far larger clone one base away. Other DNA sequences within the sample encode an identical CDR3. V and J are TRDV2 and TRDJ1; weak D call: TRDD3 (5 bases). Germline values: CDR1 GEAIGNYY, CDR2 EKD. The CDR3 totals 14 residues. The CDR3 region is CACDTVGLVDKLIF. Written as DNA, the CDR3 is TGTGCCTGTGACACCGTGGGATTGGTCGATAAACTAATCTTT.